This T cell receptor (beta chain) appears in the sequencing data of a study of blood T cell repertoires in COVID-19 (TCRdb year 2020). Context from the whole study: Samples covering the acute and convalescent phases of COVID-19 were provided by collaborators in the United States, Italy and Spain. The material from the prospective study consisted of cDNA or gDNA derived from T cells, B-cell-depleted T cells, or PBMCs. Subjects who had been exposed to COVID-19, were actively infected with it, or had recovered from it provided the deeply sampled blood TCRbeta repertoires that made up the dataset. The repertoires were released in a freely available public database meant as a resource for research on the immune response to SARS-CoV-2. Samples were obtained from the ongoing ImmuneRACE study (first 160 participants) and from some 1,200 subjects provided by 6 global collaborators. Sample metadata almost always included a de-identified subject ID, COVID-19 status, age in years and sex. HLA class I and class II types, where available, came from metadata supplied by the sample provider rather than from assay-based typing.

One collaborating source in Seattle enrolled patients while the patients were actively infected and followed the patients over time throughout the course of disease. Collaborating institutions collected whole blood in K2EDTA tubes following their own protocols. Collaborator samples were shipped for TCRbeta analysis as frozen whole blood, isolated PBMCs, or DNA extracted from either sample type. To note about this clone: Its antigen is still unknown. Qualities for individual bases were not recorded, and no much larger clone is one base off.

The immunoSEQ Assay, a bias-controlled multiplex PCR, was used to amplify TCRbeta CDR3 regions from genomic DNA. Under the source paper's analysis protocol: The number of nucleated cells in each sample was estimated from the amplification of reference gene primers within the assay. Sequence reads were collapsed and filtered to measure the absolute abundance of every unique TCRbeta CDR3 rearrangement. For each sample, productive Simpson clonality was calculated as the square root of Simpson's diversity index over productive rearrangements. As stored in TCRdb, this immuneACCESS dataset retains in-frame rearrangements with V and J assigned. A fraction of the clones does not appear; measured against another copy, unresolved V genes explain less than half of the discrepancy, and the remainder lacks a known reason. The V and J calls and clone size come from that table; D and trimming were worked out from the DNA. For this sample the table gives around 60,000 clones, of which almost 85% were detected only once. The leading ten clones occupy roughly 15% of the sample.

Overall results and qualifications from the work: How much clinical and demographic metadata was included differed by source and by participant, and the metadata was provided uncurated.

The sequenced material came from peripheral blood. The TCR originated in a man aged 55 to 70 with COVID-19, enrolled during active disease.

The CDR3: CASRRDNSPLHF. The DNA reads as follows: TGTGCCAGCAGACGGGATAATTCACCCCTCCACTTT. In this chain, TRBV3-1 (or the pseudogene TRBV3-2) is recombined with TRBJ1-6; there is no confident call for the D gene. The germline ends are 5 bases apart after V is trimmed by 6 bases and J by 5 bases. The germline V gene (reference sequence) provides CDR1 LGHDT and CDR2 YNNKEL. Including the terminal cysteine and phenylalanine, the CDR3 comprises 12 residues. Just CDR3 DNA is preserved here, 36 bases in frame from base 1.